Many counts were recorded for the clone carrying this TCR beta chain. What it binds is unknown. Reverse transcription used approximately 500 ng RNA and constant-region primers for alpha and beta. Using multiplexing indices, alpha and beta chain libraries were generated apart by chain-specific third strand synthesis. In TCRdb, the 5' RACE reads were re-called with MiXCR into one record per CDR3 protein. The table has fewer than 20,000 distinct CDR3 sequences, under 9.5% seen once; the top ten hold 21%. The CDR3 is 19 amino acids. Trimming at V came to 4 bases and at J to 5 bases, leaving 19 bases not matched to a gene. Germline V CDR1 and CDR2: SEHNR, FQNEAQ (reference sequence). The data stem from a study of HIV-infected patients and healthy controls. Whole-study findings and limits: HLA types of the donors remained undetermined. HIV-infected repertoires had significantly higher mean Gini indices than controls, possibly reflecting oligoclonality. MAIT alpha-chain CDR3s were frequent in healthy controls, depleted in HIV+.

Roughly three months, about 14 weeks, into antiretroviral therapy, follow-up blood was collected. The repertoire came from unfractionated whole blood and reflected all unsorted peripheral T cells. This sample comprised blood, obtained during antiretroviral therapy. This TCR was sampled from an adult with HIV infection. The J gene is TRBJ1-2, the V gene TRBV7-9, with 10 bases aligning to TRBD1. The CDR3 region is CASSSALRDRGGPFYGYTF. The CDR3 coding sequence is TGTGCCAGCAGCTCCGCCCTTCGGGACAGGGGTGGACCCTTTTATGGCTACACCTTC.